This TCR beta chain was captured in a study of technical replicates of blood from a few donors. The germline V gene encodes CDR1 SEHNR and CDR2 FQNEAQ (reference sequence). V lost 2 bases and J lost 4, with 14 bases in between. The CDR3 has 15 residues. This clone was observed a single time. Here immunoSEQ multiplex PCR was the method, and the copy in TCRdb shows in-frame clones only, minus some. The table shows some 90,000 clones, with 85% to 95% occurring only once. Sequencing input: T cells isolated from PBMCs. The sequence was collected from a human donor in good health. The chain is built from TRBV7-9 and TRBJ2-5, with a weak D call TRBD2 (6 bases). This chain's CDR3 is CASSLNPFSGETQYF. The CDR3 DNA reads TGTGCCAGCAGCTTAAATCCTTTTAGCGGAGAGACCCAGTACTTC.